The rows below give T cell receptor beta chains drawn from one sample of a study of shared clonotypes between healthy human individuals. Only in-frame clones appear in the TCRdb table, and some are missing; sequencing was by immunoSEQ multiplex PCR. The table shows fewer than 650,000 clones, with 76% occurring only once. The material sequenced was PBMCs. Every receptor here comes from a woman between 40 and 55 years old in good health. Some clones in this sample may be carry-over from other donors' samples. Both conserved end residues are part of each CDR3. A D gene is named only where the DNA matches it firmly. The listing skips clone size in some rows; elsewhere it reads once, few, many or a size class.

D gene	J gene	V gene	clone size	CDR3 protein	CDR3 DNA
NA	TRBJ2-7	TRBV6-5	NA	CASSLTRTYEQYF	TGTGCCAGCAGTTTAACGAGGACCTACGAGCAGTACTTC
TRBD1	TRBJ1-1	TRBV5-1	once	CASSRQGLNTEAFF	TGCGCCAGCAGTCGACAGGGGTTAAACACTGAAGCTTTCTTT
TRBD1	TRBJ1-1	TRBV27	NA	CASSLSTGEGTEAFF	TGTGCCAGCAGTTTATCGACAGGGGAAGGGACTGAAGCTTTCTTT
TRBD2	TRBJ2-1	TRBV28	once	CASSFPGLAGGPSSYNEQFF	TGTGCCAGCAGTTTCCCGGGACTAGCGGGAGGACCGAGCTCCTACAATGAGCAGTTCTTC
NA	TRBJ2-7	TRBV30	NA	CAWSVGHTYEQYF	TGTGCCTGGAGTGTTGGGCATACCTACGAGCAGTACTTC
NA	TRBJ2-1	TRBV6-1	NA	CASSVGGVYEQFF	TGTGCCAGCAGCGTAGGAGGAGTATATGAGCAGTTCTTC
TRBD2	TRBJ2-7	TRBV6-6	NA	CASSYSSGSYEQYF	TGTGCCAGCAGTTACTCTAGCGGGAGTTACGAGCAGTACTTC
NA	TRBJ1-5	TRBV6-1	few	CASSEAPRQPQHF	TGTGCCAGCAGTGAAGCACCCCGACAGCCCCAGCATTTT
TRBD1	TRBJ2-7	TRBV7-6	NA	CASSLTTGYEQYF	TGTGCCAGCAGCTTAACGACAGGGTACGAGCAGTACTTC
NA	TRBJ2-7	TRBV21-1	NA	CARQLGRLKYEQYF	TGTGCCAGACAATTGGGGCGGCTTAAGTACGAGCAGTACTTC
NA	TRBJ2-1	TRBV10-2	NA	CASSDFSEQFF	TGCGCCAGCAGTGATTTTAGTGAGCAGTTCTTC
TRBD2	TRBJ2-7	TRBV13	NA	CASSFSLAGAYEQYF	TGTGCCAGCAGCTTCTCCCTAGCGGGAGCCTACGAGCAGTACTTC
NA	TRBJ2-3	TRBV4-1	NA	CASSHRVVDLTDTQYF	TGCGCCAGCAGCCACAGGGTTGTCGATCTGACAGATACGCAGTATTTT
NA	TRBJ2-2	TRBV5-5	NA	CASSLGQNAGELFF	TGTGCCAGCAGCCTCGGACAGAATGCCGGGGAGCTGTTTTTT
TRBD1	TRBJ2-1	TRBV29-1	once	CSVDRGRKDEQFF	TGCAGCGTAGACAGGGGGCGCAAGGATGAGCAGTTCTTC
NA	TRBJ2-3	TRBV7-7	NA	CASSHNVGADTQYF	TGTGCCAGCAGCCACAACGTTGGCGCAGATACGCAGTATTTT
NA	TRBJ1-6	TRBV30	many	CAWVPRGGSPLHF	TGTGCCTGGGTCCCTAGAGGGGGATCACCCCTCCACTTT
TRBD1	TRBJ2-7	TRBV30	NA	CAWSARQGYEQYF	TGTGCCTGGAGTGCGCGACAGGGCTACGAGCAGTACTTC
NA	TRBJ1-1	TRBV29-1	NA	CSVELWEGNTEAFF	TGCAGCGTTGAATTGTGGGAGGGGAACACTGAAGCTTTCTTT
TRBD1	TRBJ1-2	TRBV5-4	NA	CASSFDRDYGYTF	TGTGCCAGCAGCTTCGACAGGGATTACGGATACACCTTC
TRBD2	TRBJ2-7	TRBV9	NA	CASSVGEGGPNEQYF	TGTGCCAGCAGCGTAGGGGAGGGAGGGCCCAACGAGCAGTACTTC
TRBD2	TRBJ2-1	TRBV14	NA	CASSLGLAGVDEQFF	TGTGCCAGCAGCCTAGGACTAGCGGGAGTCGATGAGCAGTTCTTC
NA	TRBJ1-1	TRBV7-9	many	CASSLVGGNTEAFF	TGTGCCAGCAGCTTAGTTGGTGGGAACACTGAAGCTTTCTTT
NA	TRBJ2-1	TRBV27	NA	CASSYLYNEQFF	TGTGCCAGCAGTTACCTATACAATGAGCAGTTCTTC
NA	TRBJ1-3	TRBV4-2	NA	CASSQDLRGSGNTIYF	TGTGCCAGCAGCCAAGATCTAAGGGGCTCTGGAAACACCATATATTTT
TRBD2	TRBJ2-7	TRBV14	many	CASSQGPGGSYEQYF	TGTGCCAGCAGCCAAGGTCCGGGAGGCAGCTACGAGCAGTACTTC
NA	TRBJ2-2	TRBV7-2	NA	CASSLRGASNTGELFF	TGTGCCAGCAGCTTAAGGGGGGCCTCGAACACCGGGGAGCTGTTTTTT
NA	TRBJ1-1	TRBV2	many	CASGKWQGNTEAFF	TGTGCCAGCGGTAAGTGGCAGGGGAACACTGAAGCTTTCTTT
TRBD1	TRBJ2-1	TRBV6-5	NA	CASRSTGTEQFF	TGTGCCAGCAGATCGACAGGGACTGAGCAGTTCTTC
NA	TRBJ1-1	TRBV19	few	CASSPTVGAEAFF	TGTGCCAGTAGTCCAACCGTGGGCGCTGAAGCTTTCTTT
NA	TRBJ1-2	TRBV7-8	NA	CASSPLAQARPLYGYTF	TGTGCCAGCAGCCCCCTAGCGCAGGCCAGGCCTCTATATGGCTACACCTTC
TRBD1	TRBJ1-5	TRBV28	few	CASRDNTQGLPQHF	TGTGCCAGCAGAGACAATACACAGGGGCTGCCCCAGCATTTT
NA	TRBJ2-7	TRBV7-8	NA	CASSPPGGRAYEQYF	TGTGCCAGCAGCCCCCCTGGTGGCCGAGCCTACGAGCAGTACTTC
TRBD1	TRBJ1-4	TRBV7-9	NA	CASSFSGGEKLFF	TGTGCCAGCAGCTTTTCAGGGGGAGAAAAACTGTTTTTT
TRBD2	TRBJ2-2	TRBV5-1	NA	CASSWGLARTGELFF	TGCGCCAGCAGCTGGGGACTAGCCCGCACCGGGGAGCTGTTTTTT
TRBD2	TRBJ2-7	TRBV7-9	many	CASSQSGSPSYEQYF	TGTGCCAGCAGCCAGAGCGGGAGCCCCTCCTACGAGCAGTACTTC